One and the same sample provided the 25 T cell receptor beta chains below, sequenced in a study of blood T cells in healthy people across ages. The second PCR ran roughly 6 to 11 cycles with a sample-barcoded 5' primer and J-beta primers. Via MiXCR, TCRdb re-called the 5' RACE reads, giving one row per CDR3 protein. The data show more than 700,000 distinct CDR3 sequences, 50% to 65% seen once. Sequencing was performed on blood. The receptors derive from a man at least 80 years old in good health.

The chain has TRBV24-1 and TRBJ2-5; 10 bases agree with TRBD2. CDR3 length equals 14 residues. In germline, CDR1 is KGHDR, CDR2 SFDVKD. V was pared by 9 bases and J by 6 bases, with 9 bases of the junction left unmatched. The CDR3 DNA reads TGTGCCACCCAGGAACCTAGCGGGAGAAAGACCCAGTACTTC. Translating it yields CATQEPSGRKTQYF.

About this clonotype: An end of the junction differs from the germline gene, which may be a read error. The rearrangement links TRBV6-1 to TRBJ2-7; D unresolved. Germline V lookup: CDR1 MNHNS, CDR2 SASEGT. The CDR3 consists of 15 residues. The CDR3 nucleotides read TGTGCCGGCAGCACCCGGGCCGTGTCGACCTACGAGCAGTACTTC. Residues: CAGSTRAVSTYEQYF.

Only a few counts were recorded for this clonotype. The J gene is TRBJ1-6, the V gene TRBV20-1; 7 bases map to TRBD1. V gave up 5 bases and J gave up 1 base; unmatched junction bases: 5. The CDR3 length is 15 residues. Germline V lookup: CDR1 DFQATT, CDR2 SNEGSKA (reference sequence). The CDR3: CSARTGFSYNSPLHF. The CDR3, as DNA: TGCAGTGCTCGGACAGGATTTTCCTATAATTCACCCCTCCACTTT.

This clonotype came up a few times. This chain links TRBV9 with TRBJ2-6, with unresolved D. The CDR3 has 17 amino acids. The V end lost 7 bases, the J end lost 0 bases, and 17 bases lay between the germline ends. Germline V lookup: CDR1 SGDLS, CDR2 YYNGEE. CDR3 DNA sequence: TGTGCCAGCGCCCCAAGATTGTACGACTCTGGGGCCAACGTCCTGACTTTC. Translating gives CASAPRLYDSGANVLTF.

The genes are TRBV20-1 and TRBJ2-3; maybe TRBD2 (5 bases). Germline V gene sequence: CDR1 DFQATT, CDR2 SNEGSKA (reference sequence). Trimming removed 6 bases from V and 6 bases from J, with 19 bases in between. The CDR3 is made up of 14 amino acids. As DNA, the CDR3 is TGCAGTGCCCCCCGTCCTAGGGAGTTGGATACGCAGTATTTT. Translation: CSAPRPRELDTQYF.

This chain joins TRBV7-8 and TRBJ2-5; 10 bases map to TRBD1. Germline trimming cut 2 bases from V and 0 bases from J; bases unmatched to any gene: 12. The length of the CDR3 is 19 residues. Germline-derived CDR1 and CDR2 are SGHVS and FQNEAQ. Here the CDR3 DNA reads TGTGCCAGCAGCTTAAGGGACAGGGGCCTGAGCAGGGACCAAGAGACCCAGTACTTC. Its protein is CASSLRDRGLSRDQETQYF.

The CDR3 nucleotides are TGTGCCAGCAGCCAAGATCTTGGCATAGCCTACGAGCAGTACTTC. Its protein is CASSQDLGIAYEQYF. The chain combines TRBV4-2 with TRBJ2-7, with D unclear. Trimming removed 0 bases at V and 2 bases at J, with 11 bases between. CDR1 and CDR2 (germline): LGHNA, YNFKEQ. The CDR3 sequence is 15 residues long.

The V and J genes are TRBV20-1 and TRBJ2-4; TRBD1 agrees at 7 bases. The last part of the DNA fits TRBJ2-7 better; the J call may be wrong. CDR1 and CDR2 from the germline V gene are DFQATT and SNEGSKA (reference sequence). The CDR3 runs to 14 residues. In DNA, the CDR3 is TGCAGTGCTAGAGTGACAGGGCGGTTATACGAGCAGTACTTC. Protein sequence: CSARVTGRLYEQYF.

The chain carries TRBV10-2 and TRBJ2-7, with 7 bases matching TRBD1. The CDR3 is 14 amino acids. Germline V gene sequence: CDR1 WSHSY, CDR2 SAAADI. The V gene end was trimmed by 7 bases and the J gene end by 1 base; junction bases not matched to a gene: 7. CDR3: CASKMSGQSYEQYF. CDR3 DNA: TGCGCCAGCAAAATGTCGGGACAGTCCTACGAGCAGTACTTC.

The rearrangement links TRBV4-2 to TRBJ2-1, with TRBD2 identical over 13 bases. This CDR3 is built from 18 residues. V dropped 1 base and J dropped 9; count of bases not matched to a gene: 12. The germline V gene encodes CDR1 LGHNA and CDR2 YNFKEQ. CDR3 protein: CASSQALRTSGRSGEQFF. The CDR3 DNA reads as TGTGCCAGCAGCCAAGCCCTAAGGACTAGCGGGAGATCCGGTGAGCAGTTCTTC.

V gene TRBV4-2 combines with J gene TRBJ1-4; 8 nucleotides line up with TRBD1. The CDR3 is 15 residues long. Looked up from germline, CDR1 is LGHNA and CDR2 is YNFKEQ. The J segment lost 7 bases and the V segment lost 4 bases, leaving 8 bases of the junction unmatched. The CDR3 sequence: CASSRGGQGSEKLFF. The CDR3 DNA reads TGTGCCAGCAGCCGAGGTGGACAGGGAAGTGAAAAACTGTTTTTT.

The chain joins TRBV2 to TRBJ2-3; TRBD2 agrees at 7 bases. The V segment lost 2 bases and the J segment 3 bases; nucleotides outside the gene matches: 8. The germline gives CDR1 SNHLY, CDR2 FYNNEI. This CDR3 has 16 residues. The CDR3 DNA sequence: TGTGCCAGCAGTGAACGGATCGGGAGGTTGACAGATACGCAGTATTTT. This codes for CASSERIGRLTDTQYF.

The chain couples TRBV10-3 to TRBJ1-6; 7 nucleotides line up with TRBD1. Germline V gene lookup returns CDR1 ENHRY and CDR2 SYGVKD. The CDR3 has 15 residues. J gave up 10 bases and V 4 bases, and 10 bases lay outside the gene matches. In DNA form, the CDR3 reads TGTGCCATCAGTGGGCGACAGGGCGAAGGGTCACCCCTCCACTTT. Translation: CAISGRQGEGSPLHF.

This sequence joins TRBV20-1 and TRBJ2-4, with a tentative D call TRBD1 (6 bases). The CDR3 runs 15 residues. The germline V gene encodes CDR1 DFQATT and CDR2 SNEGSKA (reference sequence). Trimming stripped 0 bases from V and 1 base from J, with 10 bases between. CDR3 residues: CSARESTGAKNIQYF. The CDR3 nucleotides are TGCAGTGCTAGAGAATCCACAGGGGCCAAAAACATTCAGTACTTC.

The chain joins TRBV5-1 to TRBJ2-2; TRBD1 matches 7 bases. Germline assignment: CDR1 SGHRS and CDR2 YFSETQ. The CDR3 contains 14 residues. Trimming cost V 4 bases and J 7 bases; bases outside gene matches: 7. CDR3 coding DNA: TGCGCCAGCAGCGTGACAGGGCAAAGCGGGGAGCTGTTTTTT. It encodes CASSVTGQSGELFF. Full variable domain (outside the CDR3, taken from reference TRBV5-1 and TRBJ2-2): KAGVTQTPRYLIKTRGQQVTLSCSPISGHRSVSWYQQTPGQGLQFLFEYFSETQRNKGNFPGRFSGRQFSNSRSEMNVSTLELGDSALYLCASSVTGQSGELFFGEGSRLTVL.

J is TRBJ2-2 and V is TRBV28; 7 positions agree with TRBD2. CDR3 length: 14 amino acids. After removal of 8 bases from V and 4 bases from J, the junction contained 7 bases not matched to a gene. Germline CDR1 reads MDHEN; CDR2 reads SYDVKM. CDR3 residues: CASQIGRSTGELFF. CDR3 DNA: TGTGCCAGCCAAATCGGGAGGAGCACCGGGGAGCTGTTTTTT.

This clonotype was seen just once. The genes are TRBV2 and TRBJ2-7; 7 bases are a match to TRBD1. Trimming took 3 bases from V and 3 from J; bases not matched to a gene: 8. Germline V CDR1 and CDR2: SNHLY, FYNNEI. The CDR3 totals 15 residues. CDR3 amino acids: CASSDPGQALYEQYF. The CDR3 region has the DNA TGTGCCAGCAGTGACCCTGGACAGGCCCTCTACGAGCAGTACTTC.

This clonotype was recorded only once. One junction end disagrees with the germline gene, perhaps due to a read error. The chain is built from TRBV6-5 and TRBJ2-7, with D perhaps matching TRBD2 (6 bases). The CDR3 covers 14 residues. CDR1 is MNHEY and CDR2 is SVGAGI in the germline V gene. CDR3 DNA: TGTGTCAGCAGTCCCACGGGACTCACCTACGAGCAGTACTTC. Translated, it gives CVSSPTGLTYEQYF.

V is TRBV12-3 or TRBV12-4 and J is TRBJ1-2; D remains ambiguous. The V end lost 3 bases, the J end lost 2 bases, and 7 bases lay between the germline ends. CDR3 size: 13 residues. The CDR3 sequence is CASSFVKNYGYTF. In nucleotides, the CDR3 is TGTGCCAGCAGTTTCGTAAAGAACTATGGCTACACCTTC.

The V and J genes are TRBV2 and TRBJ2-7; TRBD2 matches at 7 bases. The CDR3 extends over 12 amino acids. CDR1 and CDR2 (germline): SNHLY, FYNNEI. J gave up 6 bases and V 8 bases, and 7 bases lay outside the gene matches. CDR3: CASSTSIAEQYF. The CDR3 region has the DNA TGTGCCAGCTCGACTAGCATAGCCGAGCAGTACTTC.

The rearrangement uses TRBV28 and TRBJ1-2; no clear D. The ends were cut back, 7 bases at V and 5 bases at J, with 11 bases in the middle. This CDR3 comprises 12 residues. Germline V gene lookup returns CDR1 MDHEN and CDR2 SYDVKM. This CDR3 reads CASKGELYGYTF. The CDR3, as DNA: TGTGCCAGCAAGGGAGAACTTTATGGCTACACCTTC.

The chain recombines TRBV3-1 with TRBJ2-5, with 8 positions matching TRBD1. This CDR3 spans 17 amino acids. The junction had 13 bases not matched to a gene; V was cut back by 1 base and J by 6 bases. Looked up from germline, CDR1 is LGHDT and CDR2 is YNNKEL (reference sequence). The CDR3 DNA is TGTGCCAGCAGCCAAGGGTCGAGACAGGGGTTTGGGAAGACCCAGTACTTC. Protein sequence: CASSQGSRQGFGKTQYF.

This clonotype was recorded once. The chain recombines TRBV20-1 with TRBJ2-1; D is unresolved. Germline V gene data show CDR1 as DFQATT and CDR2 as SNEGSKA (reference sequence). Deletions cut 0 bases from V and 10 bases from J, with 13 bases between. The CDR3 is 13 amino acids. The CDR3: CSARDRGRIEQFF. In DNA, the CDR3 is TGCAGTGCTAGAGATCGAGGTAGGATCGAGCAGTTCTTC.

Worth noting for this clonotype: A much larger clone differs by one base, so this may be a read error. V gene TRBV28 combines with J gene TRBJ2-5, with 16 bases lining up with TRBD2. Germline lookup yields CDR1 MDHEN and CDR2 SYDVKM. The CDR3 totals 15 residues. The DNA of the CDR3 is TGTGCCAGCAGACCTGGGACTAGCGGGAGGGAGACCCGGTACTTC. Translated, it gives CASRPGTSGRETRYF.

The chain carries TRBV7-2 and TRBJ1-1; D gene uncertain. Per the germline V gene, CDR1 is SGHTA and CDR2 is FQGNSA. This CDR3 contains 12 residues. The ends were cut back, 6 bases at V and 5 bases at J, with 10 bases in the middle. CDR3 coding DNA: TGTGCCAGCAGTCCAAAACTGACTGAAGCTTTCTTT. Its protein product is CASSPKLTEAFF.